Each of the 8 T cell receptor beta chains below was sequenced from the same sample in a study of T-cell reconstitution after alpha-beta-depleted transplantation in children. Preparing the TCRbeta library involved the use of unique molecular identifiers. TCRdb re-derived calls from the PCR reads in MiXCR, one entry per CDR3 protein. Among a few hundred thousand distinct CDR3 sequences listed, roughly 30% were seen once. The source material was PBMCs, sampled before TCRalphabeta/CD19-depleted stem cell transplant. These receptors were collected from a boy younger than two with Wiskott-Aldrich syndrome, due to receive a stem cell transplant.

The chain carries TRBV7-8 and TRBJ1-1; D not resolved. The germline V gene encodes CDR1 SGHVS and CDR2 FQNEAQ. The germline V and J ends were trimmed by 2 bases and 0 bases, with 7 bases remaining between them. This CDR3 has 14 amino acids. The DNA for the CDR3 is TGTGCCAGCAGCTTACGCGACCTGAACACTGAAGCTTTCTTT. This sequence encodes CASSLRDLNTEAFF.

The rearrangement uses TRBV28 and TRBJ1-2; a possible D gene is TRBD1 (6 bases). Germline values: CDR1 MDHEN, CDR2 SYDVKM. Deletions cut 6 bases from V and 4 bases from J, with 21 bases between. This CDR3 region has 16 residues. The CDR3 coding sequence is TGTGCCAGCAGCCACAGGGACCGATCCTACGCCTATGGCTACACCTTC. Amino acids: CASSHRDRSYAYGYTF.

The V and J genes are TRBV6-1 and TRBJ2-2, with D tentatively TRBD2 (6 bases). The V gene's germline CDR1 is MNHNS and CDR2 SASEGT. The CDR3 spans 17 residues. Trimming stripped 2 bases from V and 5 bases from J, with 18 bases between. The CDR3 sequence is CASSEIVAGPGTGELFF. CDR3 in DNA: TGTGCCAGCAGTGAAATCGTCGCGGGGCCGGGTACCGGGGAGCTGTTTTTT.

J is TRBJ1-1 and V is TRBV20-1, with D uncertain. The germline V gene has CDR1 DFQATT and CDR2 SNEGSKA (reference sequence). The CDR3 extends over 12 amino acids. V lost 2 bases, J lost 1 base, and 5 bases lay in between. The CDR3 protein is CSARPRNTEAFF. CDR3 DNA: TGCAGTGCTAGACCGAGGAACACTGAAGCTTTCTTT.

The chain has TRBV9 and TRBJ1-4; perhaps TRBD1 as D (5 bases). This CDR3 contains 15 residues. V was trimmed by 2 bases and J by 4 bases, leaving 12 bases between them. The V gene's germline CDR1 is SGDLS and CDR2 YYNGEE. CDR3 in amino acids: CASSVGTDFNEKLFF. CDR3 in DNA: TGTGCCAGCAGCGTTGGGACCGATTTTAATGAAAAACTGTTTTTT.

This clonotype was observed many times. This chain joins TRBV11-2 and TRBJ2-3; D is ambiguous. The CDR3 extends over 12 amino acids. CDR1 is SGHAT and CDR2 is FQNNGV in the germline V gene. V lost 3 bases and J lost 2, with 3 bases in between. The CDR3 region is CASSFLTDTQYF. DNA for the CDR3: TGTGCCAGCAGCTTCCTCACAGATACGCAGTATTTT.

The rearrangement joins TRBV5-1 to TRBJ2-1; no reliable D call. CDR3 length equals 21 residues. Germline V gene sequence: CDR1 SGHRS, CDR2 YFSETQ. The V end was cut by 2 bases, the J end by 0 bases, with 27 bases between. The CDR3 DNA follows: TGCGCCAGCAGCTTCTGGGCTGATAATGTAAAGTATTTCTCCTCCTACAATGAGCAGTTCTTC. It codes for CASSFWADNVKYFSSYNEQFF.

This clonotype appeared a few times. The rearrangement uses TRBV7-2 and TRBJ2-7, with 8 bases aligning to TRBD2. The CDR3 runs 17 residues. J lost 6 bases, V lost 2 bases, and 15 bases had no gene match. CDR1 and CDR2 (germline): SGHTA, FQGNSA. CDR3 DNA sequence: TGTGCCAGCAGCTTACCCCTCCCTATAGCGGGATTAGGCGAGCAGTACTTC. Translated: CASSLPLPIAGLGEQYF.